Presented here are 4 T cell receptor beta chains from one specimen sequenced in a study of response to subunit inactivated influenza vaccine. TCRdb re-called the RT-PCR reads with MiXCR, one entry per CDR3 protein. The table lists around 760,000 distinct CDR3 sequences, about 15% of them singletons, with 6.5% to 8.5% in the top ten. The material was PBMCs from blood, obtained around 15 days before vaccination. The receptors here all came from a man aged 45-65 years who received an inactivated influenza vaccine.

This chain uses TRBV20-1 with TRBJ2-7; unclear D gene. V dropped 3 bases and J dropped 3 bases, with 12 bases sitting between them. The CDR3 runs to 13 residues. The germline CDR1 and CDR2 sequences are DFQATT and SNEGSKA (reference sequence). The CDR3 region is CSASWTEDYEQYF. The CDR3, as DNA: TGCAGTGCTAGCTGGACCGAAGACTACGAGCAGTACTTC.

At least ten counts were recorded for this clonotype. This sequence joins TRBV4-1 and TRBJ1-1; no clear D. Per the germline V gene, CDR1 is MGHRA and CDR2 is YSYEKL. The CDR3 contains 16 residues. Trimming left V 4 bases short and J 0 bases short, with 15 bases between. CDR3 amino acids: CASSLGGRLMNTEAFF. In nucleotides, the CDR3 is TGCGCCAGCAGCCTCGGAGGTCGACTCATGAACACTGAAGCTTTCTTT.

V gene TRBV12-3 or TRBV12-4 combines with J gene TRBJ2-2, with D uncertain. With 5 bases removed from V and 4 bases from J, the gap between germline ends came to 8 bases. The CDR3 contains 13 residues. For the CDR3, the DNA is TGTGCCAGCAGTGGAGAGAGCACCGGGGAGCTGTTTTTT. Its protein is CASSGESTGELFF.

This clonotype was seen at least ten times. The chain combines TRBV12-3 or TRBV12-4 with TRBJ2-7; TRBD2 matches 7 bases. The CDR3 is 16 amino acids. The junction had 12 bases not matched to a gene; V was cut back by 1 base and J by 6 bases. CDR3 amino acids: CASSLGAGMGSGEQYF. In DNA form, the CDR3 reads TGTGCCAGCAGTTTAGGAGCGGGAATGGGGTCGGGCGAGCAGTACTTC.